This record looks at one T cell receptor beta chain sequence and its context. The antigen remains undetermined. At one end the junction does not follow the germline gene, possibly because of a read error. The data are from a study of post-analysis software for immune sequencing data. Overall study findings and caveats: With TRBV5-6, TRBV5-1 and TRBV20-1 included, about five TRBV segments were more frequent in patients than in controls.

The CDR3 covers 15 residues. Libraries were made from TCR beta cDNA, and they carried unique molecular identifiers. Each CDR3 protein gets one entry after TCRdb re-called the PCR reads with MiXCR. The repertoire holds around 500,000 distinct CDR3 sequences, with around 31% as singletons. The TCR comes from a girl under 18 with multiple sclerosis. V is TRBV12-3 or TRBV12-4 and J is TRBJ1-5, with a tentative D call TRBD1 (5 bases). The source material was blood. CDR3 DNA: TGTGCCAGCGGTTTTGGGGGGGGTAGCAATCAGCCCCAGCATTTT. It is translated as CASGFGGGSNQPQHF.